This TCR beta chain was retrieved from a study of technical replicates of blood from a few donors. The data were produced by immunoSEQ multiplex PCR, yet TCRdb's version contains in-frame clones alone and is incomplete. The sample lists 76,000 or so clones, over 75% occurring once. The CDR3 sequence is 10 residues long. Germline lookup yields CDR1 MNHNS and CDR2 SASEGT. Trimming removed 4 bases at V and 5 bases at J, with 3 bases between. The receptor comes from a human donor in good health. V gene TRBV6-1 combines with J gene TRBJ2-7; the D is unclear. The specimen sequenced was T cells isolated from PBMCs. CDR3 in DNA: TGTGCCAGCAGTGCCAACGAGCAGTACTTC. The encoded protein is CASSANEQYF.